Below, 12 T cell receptor beta chains from the same sample are listed, as sequenced in a study of control samples from healthy donors and cancer patients (dated by TCRdb to about 2020). The library was produced with the immunoSEQ multiplex PCR assay. TCRdb carries this immuneACCESS record with in-frame sequences only. Its versions omit some clonotypes, under half of them owing to an unresolved V gene in the studies checked, with the rest unexplained. Counted in this sample were roughly 130,000 clones; 70% to 90% of them appeared once. 8.5% to 9.5% of the sample belongs to the ten largest clones. Sequencing was carried out using blood. The source of these receptors is a woman in her 30s in good health.

The chain has TRBV2 and TRBJ1-2, with unresolved D. Germline CDR1 is SNHLY and CDR2 is FYNNEI. The CDR3 is 16 amino acids. Between the trimmed V and J ends, which lost 1 base and 7 bases, there was a span of 19 bases. The CDR3 region has the DNA TGTGCCAGCAGTGAAGTTTGGGTGGTGGGATTGCGTGGCTACACCTTC. Translation: CASSEVWVVGLRGYTF.

The gene calls are TRBV2 and TRBJ2-7; tentative D call: TRBD2 (5 bases). This CDR3 has 13 residues. Trimming took off 5 bases at V and 3 bases at J, with 11 bases between the two ends. Germline V gene data show CDR1 as SNHLY and CDR2 as FYNNEI. The CDR3 spells CASSFGLYYEQYF. The CDR3 bases are TGTGCCAGCAGTTTCGGACTTTACTACGAGCAGTACTTC.

The rearrangement links TRBV11-2 to TRBJ2-7, with unresolved D. V gave up 1 base and J gave up 1 base, with 2 bases separating them. The CDR3 covers 12 residues. Germline V gene data show CDR1 as SGHAT and CDR2 as FQNNGV. The CDR3 DNA is TGTGCCAGCAGCTTAGCGTCCTACGAGCAGTACTTC. This translates into CASSLASYEQYF.

The chain joins TRBV7-6 to TRBJ2-1; possibly TRBD1 for D (6 bases). V lost 4 bases and J 8 bases, leaving 12 bases between the germline ends. Germline lookup yields CDR1 SGHVS and CDR2 FNYEAQ. There are 13 residues in the CDR3. This CDR3 reads CASSYRAWHEQFF. The CDR3 DNA sequence: TGTGCCAGCAGCTACAGGGCGTGGCATGAGCAGTTCTTC.

Regarding this clone: One end of the junction varies from germline; a read error may be responsible. V usage is TRBV30 and J usage is TRBJ2-3; D is tentatively TRBD1 or TRBD2 (5 bases each). The CDR3 has 13 amino acids. The germline V gene has CDR1 GTSNPN and CDR2 SVGIG (reference sequence). The DNA for the CDR3 is TGCTGCGTCTGGCCGGGGCGGGCAGATACGCAGTATTTT. This translates into CCVWPGRADTQYF.

The rearrangement joins TRBV6-5 to TRBJ2-1, with 10 bases matching TRBD1. Germline V lookup: CDR1 MNHEY, CDR2 SVGAGI. J was trimmed by 7 bases and V by 6 bases; bases with no gene match: 6. CDR3 length equals 14 residues. The CDR3 DNA reads TGTGCCAGCAGACCCGGGACAGGGGAAAATGAGCAGTTCTTC. The encoded protein is CASRPGTGENEQFF.

The chain combines TRBV2 with TRBJ2-2; 10 positions match TRBD1. CDR3 length: 14 amino acids. V shed 8 bases and J 5 bases; nucleotides not matched to a gene: 5. The V gene's germline CDR1 is SNHLY and CDR2 FYNNEI. CDR3 coding DNA: TGTGCCAGCGGGACAGGGGACGAGACCGGGGAGCTGTTTTTT. It yields the protein CASGTGDETGELFF.

This chain uses TRBV7-9 with TRBJ1-3; D remains unclear. The CDR3 runs 18 residues. With 0 bases removed from V and 0 bases from J, the gap between germline ends came to 15 bases. Germline V gives CDR1 SEHNR, CDR2 FQNEAQ (reference sequence). CDR3 DNA: TGTGCCAGCAGCTTAGCGAAGCCGGCGGGGAGCTCTGGAAACACCATATATTTT. Amino acid sequence: CASSLAKPAGSSGNTIYF.

V usage is TRBV3-1 (or the pseudogene TRBV3-2) and J usage is TRBJ2-7; D unresolved. Germline-derived CDR1 and CDR2 are LGHDT and YNNKEL (reference sequence). V was trimmed by 4 bases and J by 0 bases, leaving 13 bases between them. The CDR3 is 15 amino acids. CDR3 in amino acids: CASSPRGILSYEQYF. The CDR3 DNA reads as TGTGCCAGCAGCCCTCGTGGCATCCTCTCCTACGAGCAGTACTTC.

This chain uses TRBV28 with TRBJ1-2; 9 bases agree with TRBD1. The CDR3 length is 13 residues. Germline V gene lookup returns CDR1 MDHEN and CDR2 SYDVKM. The trim removed 11 bases at V and 7 bases at J, leaving 11 bases unmatched. CDR3 sequence (DNA): TGTGCCGGGTCAACAGGGGGCTACAGTGGCTACACCTTC. Translated: CAGSTGGYSGYTF.

This rearrangement joins TRBV7-9 to TRBJ1-4; no clear D. The CDR3 extends over 14 amino acids. Germline V lookup: CDR1 SEHNR, CDR2 FQNEAQ (reference sequence). Trimming stripped 3 bases from V and 8 bases from J, with 13 bases between. In nucleotides, the CDR3 is TGTGCCAGCAGCTTTTTCGGATCAGAAGAAAAACTGTTTTTT. It translates to CASSFFGSEEKLFF.

This chain joins TRBV6-1 and TRBJ2-5, with D perhaps TRBD1 (5 bases). Deletions cut 1 base from V and 3 bases from J, with 15 bases between. Germline V lookup: CDR1 MNHNS, CDR2 SASEGT. The CDR3 has 16 residues. In DNA form, the CDR3 reads TGTGCCAGCAGTGAAGTGGGCAGGGTGTTGGAAGAGACCCAGTACTTC. Amino acids: CASSEVGRVLEETQYF.